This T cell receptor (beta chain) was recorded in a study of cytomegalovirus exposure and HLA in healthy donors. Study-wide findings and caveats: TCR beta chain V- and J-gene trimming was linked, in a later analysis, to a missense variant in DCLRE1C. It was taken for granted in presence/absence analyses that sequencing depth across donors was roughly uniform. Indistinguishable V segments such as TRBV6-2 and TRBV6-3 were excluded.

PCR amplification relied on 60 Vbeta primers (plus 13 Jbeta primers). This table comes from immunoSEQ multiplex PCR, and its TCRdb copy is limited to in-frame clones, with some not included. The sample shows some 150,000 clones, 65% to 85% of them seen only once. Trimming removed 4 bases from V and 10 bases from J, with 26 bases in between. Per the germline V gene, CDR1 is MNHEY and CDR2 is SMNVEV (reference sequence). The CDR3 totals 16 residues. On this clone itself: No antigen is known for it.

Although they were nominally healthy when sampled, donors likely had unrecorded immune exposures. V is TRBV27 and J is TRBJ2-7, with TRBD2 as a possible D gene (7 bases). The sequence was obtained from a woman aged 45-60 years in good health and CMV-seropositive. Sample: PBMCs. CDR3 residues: CASSSGSGARGVEQYF. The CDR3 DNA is TGTGCCAGCAGTTCTGGTTCGGGGGCCCGGGGGGTAGAACAGTACTTC.